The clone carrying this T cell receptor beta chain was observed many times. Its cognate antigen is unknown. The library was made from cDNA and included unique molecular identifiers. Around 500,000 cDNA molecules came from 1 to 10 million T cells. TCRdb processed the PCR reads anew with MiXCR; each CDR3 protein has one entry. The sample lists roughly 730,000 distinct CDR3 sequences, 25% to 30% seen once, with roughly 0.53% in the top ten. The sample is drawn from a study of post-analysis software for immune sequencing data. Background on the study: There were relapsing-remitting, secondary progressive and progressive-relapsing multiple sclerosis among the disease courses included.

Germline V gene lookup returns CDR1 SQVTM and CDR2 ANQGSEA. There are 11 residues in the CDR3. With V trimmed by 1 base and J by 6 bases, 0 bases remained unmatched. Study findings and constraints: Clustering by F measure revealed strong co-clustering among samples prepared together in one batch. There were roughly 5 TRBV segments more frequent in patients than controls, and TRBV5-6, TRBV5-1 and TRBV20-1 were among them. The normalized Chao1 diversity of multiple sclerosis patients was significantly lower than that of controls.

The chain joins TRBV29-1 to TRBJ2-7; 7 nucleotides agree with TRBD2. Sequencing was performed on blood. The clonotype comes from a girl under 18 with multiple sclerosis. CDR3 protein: CSVEGGGEQYF. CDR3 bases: TGCAGCGTTGAAGGGGGGGGCGAGCAGTACTTC.